This T cell receptor (beta chain) was retrieved from a study of regulatory T cells in long-lasting Graves disease. J gave up 6 bases and V 4 bases, and 8 bases lay outside the gene matches. CDR1 and CDR2 (germline): KGHSH, LQKENI. CDR3 length equals 15 residues. The time point: newly diagnosed GD, antithyroid drugs for less than 3 months. TCR sequences were obtained from RNA taken from PBMCs. In each case, Graves' disease was diagnosed per American Thyroid Association guidelines. Roughly 10 milliliters of peripheral blood went into EDTA tubes. Assembly of TCR beta libraries relied on iRepertoire HTBI primers together with Arm-PCR of CDR3 regions. TCRdb fed the multiplex PCR reads into MiXCR, producing one record per CDR3 protein. The sample consists of fewer than 650,000 distinct CDR3 sequences, roughly 15% of them appearing once. These data were also filed under a second study, of T cells in Graves' hyperthyroidism and ophthalmopathy. That work adds: The primer set for the first-round RT-PCR of the TCR CDR3 was HTBI. Ophthalmopathy was distinguished from stable hyperthyroidism by 13 V-J signatures.

The sample consisted of peripheral blood mononuclear cells (PBMCs), taken at new diagnosis, from a patient treated with antithyroid drugs. This clonotype was obtained from a woman aged 30 to 39 with Graves disease. The rearrangement links TRBV18 to TRBJ2-2; 7 bases fit TRBD1. CDR3 coding DNA: TGTGCCAGCTCACAACCGACAGGGTCGGCCGGGGAGCTGTTTTTT. As protein: CASSQPTGSAGELFF.